This is a list of T cell receptor beta chains from one sample in a study of graft-versus-host responses after intestinal transplantation. TCRdb's table, derived via immunoSEQ multiplex PCR, lists solely in-frame clones and lacks some. In the table there are around 100,000 clones, 93% of which are singletons. No antigen has been assigned to these receptors. The material was unstimulated CD8+ T cells sorted from spleen or lymph node cells, obtained before intestinal transplant. The receptors originated from a human donor who received an intestinal transplant. Each CDR3 is given with its conserved first and last residue. D genes are given only for firm matches.

v_gene	j_gene	d_gene	CDR3aa	CDR3nt
TRBV6-1	TRBJ2-3	.	CASSESISATDTQYF	TGTGCCAGCAGTGAATCAATTAGCGCGACAGATACGCAGTATTTT
TRBV19	TRBJ1-1	.	CASSTLGRGGWTEAFF	TGTGCCAGTAGTACCCTCGGTAGGGGGGGGTGGACTGAAGCTTTCTTT
TRBV14	TRBJ2-3	.	CASSPSDRGRRDTQYF	TGTGCCAGCAGCCCTTCAGACCGGGGACGACGGGATACGCAGTATTTT
TRBV6-5	TRBJ2-7	TRBD2	CASSARVAGAYEQYF	TGTGCCAGCAGTGCGAGAGTCGCGGGGGCCTACGAGCAGTACTTC
TRBV7-9	TRBJ1-2	.	CASSPPLGQSYGYTF	TGTGCCAGCAGCCCACCCTTAGGGCAGAGCTATGGCTACACCTTC
TRBV11-2	TRBJ1-1	TRBD1	CASSPGTDKAFF	TGTGCCAGCAGCCCCGGGACAGACAAAGCTTTCTTT
TRBV9	TRBJ1-6	.	CASSVTGQNYNSPLHF	TGTGCCAGCAGCGTGACAGGACAAAACTATAATTCACCCCTCCACTTT
TRBV7-9	TRBJ2-1	TRBD1	CASSPPRDRAYNEQFF	TGTGCCAGCAGCCCCCCCCGGGACAGGGCCTACAATGAGCAGTTCTTC
TRBV10-3	TRBJ1-6	TRBD1	CAAAGQSNSPLHF	TGTGCCGCCGCGGGACAGAGTAATTCACCCCTCCACTTT
TRBV2	TRBJ2-7	.	CASSEADHQGLLEQYF	TGTGCCAGCAGTGAAGCGGATCATCAGGGGCTGCTGGAGCAGTACTTC
TRBV2	TRBJ1-5	TRBD1	CASSDRYGQGNQPQHF	TGTGCCAGCAGTGATAGGTACGGACAGGGTAATCAGCCCCAGCATTTT
TRBV10-3	TRBJ1-3	.	CATYSGNTIYF	TGTGCCACCTACTCTGGAAACACCATATATTTT
TRBV5-5	TRBJ1-3	.	CASSLNLGFGNTIYF	TGTGCCAGCAGCTTGAATCTGGGGTTTGGAAACACCATATATTTT
TRBV7-2	TRBJ1-5	.	CASSTGYSNQPQHF	TGTGCCAGCAGTACAGGTTATAGCAATCAGCCCCAGCATTTT
TRBV5-1	TRBJ2-1	TRBD2	CASSFTGGEDEQFF	TGCGCCAGCAGCTTTACGGGAGGGGAGGATGAGCAGTTCTTC
TRBV19	TRBJ2-7	.	CASSAGTGSYEQYF	TGTGCCAGTAGTGCCGGGACTGGCTCCTACGAGCAGTACTTC
TRBV7-9	TRBJ1-1	.	CASSLEVGRIDTEAFF	TGTGCCAGCAGCTTAGAAGTGGGGAGGATAGACACTGAAGCTTTCTTT
TRBV12-5	TRBJ2-1	.	CASGLVWNEQFF	TGTGCTAGTGGTTTGGTGTGGAATGAGCAGTTCTTC